A selection of T cell receptor beta chains follows, all from one sample in a study of T cell responses to AZD1222 COVID-19 vaccine. Profiled with immunoSEQ multiplex PCR; TCRdb holds only in-frame clones, not every one. Among about 47,000 clones listed, about 80% were seen once. The sequences come from peripheral blood, collected 28 days after the second dose of the MenACWY control vaccine. The receptors stem from an adult who received the MenACWY meningococcal vaccine as a control. Each CDR3 is given with its conserved first and last residue. Each record gives: CDR3 DNA, CDR3 protein, V gene, clone size, D gene, J gene. A D gene is named only where the DNA matches it firmly. Clone size, where shown, is once, few, many, or a class for clones that have expanded.

CDR3 DNA: TGTGCCAGCAGCGAGGGACATAGGAACACTGAAGCTTTCTTT
CDR3 protein: CASSEGHRNTEAFF
V gene: TRBV9
clone size: -
D gene: -
J gene: TRBJ1-1

CDR3 DNA: TGTGCCAGCAGTGGTGGTATCAATGAAAAACTGTTTTTT
CDR3 protein: CASSGGINEKLFF
V gene: TRBV2
clone size: -
D gene: -
J gene: TRBJ1-4

CDR3 DNA: TGTGCCAGCAGCCCTACTAGCTTGGCTGGCACCGGGGAGCTGTTTTTT
CDR3 protein: CASSPTSLAGTGELFF
V gene: TRBV2
clone size: few
D gene: -
J gene: TRBJ2-2

CDR3 DNA: TGTGCCAGCAGCGCCCAGTTGGGCGGGACTTACGAGCAGTACTTC
CDR3 protein: CASSAQLGGTYEQYF
V gene: TRBV11-2
clone size: -
D gene: -
J gene: TRBJ2-7

CDR3 DNA: TGTGCCAGCTCACCCTATTCCGGGACTAGAGAAAAACTGTTTTTT
CDR3 protein: CASSPYSGTREKLFF
V gene: TRBV18
clone size: -
D gene: -
J gene: TRBJ1-4

CDR3 DNA: TGTGCCTGGAGTGTACAGTTGGGGGAGCAGTTCTTC
CDR3 protein: CAWSVQLGEQFF
V gene: TRBV30
clone size: -
D gene: -
J gene: TRBJ2-1

CDR3 DNA: TGTGCCAGCAGCTTGGAGCCCCCTGGACGTTCGGAAAAACTGTTTTTT
CDR3 protein: CASSLEPPGRSEKLFF
V gene: TRBV5-5
clone size: few
D gene: -
J gene: TRBJ1-4

CDR3 DNA: TGTGCCAGCAGCTTTTTTCAGGGGGCTTACGCTGAAGCTTTCTTT
CDR3 protein: CASSFFQGAYAEAFF
V gene: TRBV7-8
clone size: -
D gene: TRBD1
J gene: TRBJ1-1

CDR3 DNA: TGCGCCAGTGGGATGGAGGATGAGCAGTTCTTC
CDR3 protein: CASGMEDEQFF
V gene: TRBV10-1
clone size: -
D gene: -
J gene: TRBJ2-1

CDR3 DNA: TGTGCCAGCAGTCTAGCGGGCACAGATACGCAGTATTTT
CDR3 protein: CASSLAGTDTQYF
V gene: TRBV2
clone size: once
D gene: TRBD2
J gene: TRBJ2-3

CDR3 DNA: TGTGCCAGCAGTTTATCAGGGTACGAAAAACTGTTTTTT
CDR3 protein: CASSLSGYEKLFF
V gene: TRBV27
clone size: -
D gene: -
J gene: TRBJ1-4

CDR3 DNA: TGTGCCAGCAGCCACGGACTAGCAACTACAGATACGCAGTATTTT
CDR3 protein: CASSHGLATTDTQYF
V gene: TRBV7-7
clone size: -
D gene: TRBD2
J gene: TRBJ2-3

CDR3 DNA: TGTGCCAGCAGTGATCGTTTAGGGAACAGGGGCTCACCCCTCCACTTT
CDR3 protein: CASSDRLGNRGSPLHF
V gene: TRBV2
clone size: -
D gene: TRBD1
J gene: TRBJ1-6

CDR3 DNA: TGTGCCTGGAGTGTGACAGCGGGCACTGAAGCTTTCTTT
CDR3 protein: CAWSVTAGTEAFF
V gene: TRBV30
clone size: -
D gene: -
J gene: TRBJ1-1

CDR3 DNA: TGTGCCAGCAACTCACAGGGAACTGAAAAACTGTTTTTT
CDR3 protein: CASNSQGTEKLFF
V gene: TRBV7-9
clone size: -
D gene: -
J gene: TRBJ1-4

CDR3 DNA: TGTGCCTGGATTGGACCAGAATTCTATGGCTACACCTTC
CDR3 protein: CAWIGPEFYGYTF
V gene: TRBV30
clone size: -
D gene: -
J gene: TRBJ1-2

CDR3 DNA: TGTGCCAGCAGCTTGGGGGGTTGGTCGGCTTTCTTT
CDR3 protein: CASSLGGWSAFF
V gene: TRBV11-2
clone size: -
D gene: -
J gene: TRBJ1-1

CDR3 DNA: TGCGCCAGCAGCTGGGACAGTAGCAATCAGCCCCAGCATTTT
CDR3 protein: CASSWDSSNQPQHF
V gene: TRBV5-1
clone size: -
D gene: TRBD1
J gene: TRBJ1-5

CDR3 DNA: TGTGCCAGCAGAGGCCAGGGCTTCGCCGGGGAGCTGTTTTTT
CDR3 protein: CASRGQGFAGELFF
V gene: TRBV2
clone size: -
D gene: -
J gene: TRBJ2-2

CDR3 DNA: TGTGCCAGCAGCCAAGGGGACGGCGAAATCAATGAGCAGTTCTTC
CDR3 protein: CASSQGDGEINEQFF
V gene: TRBV4-2
clone size: few
D gene: -
J gene: TRBJ2-1

CDR3 DNA: TGCGCCAGCAGTAAGAACCCGCAGGCTTCAGAAGCTTTCTTT
CDR3 protein: CASSKNPQASEAFF
V gene: TRBV10-1
clone size: -
D gene: -
J gene: TRBJ1-1

CDR3 DNA: TGTGCCAGCAGCTTAATGGGACAGGAGAACACTGAAGCTTTCTTT
CDR3 protein: CASSLMGQENTEAFF
V gene: TRBV5-6
clone size: medium-sized
D gene: TRBD1
J gene: TRBJ1-1

CDR3 DNA: TGTGCCAGCAGCTACGGGGGAATGGGGAATCAGCCCCAGCATTTT
CDR3 protein: CASSYGGMGNQPQHF
V gene: TRBV5-4
clone size: few
D gene: -
J gene: TRBJ1-5

CDR3 DNA: TGTGCCAGCAGTTCAGGGGGCGCGGGCACCGGGGAGCTGTTTTTT
CDR3 protein: CASSSGGAGTGELFF
V gene: TRBV28
clone size: -
D gene: TRBD1
J gene: TRBJ2-2

CDR3 DNA: TGTGCCAGCAGTGATAGACAGGGGAATTCACCCCTCCACTTT
CDR3 protein: CASSDRQGNSPLHF
V gene: TRBV6-1
clone size: -
D gene: TRBD1
J gene: TRBJ1-6

CDR3 DNA: TGTGCCAGTTCCCAACCCGGGACTAGCGGGGGGGCGGGCACCGGGGAGCTGTTTTTT
CDR3 protein: CASSQPGTSGGAGTGELFF
V gene: TRBV19
clone size: -
D gene: TRBD2
J gene: TRBJ2-2

CDR3 DNA: TGTGCCAGTAGTGGGGGCATTTGGAAACTGTTTTTT
CDR3 protein: CASSGGIWKLFF
V gene: TRBV19
clone size: -
D gene: -
J gene: TRBJ1-4

CDR3 DNA: TGCGCCAGCAGCTTGGAACTACAAGGCACAGATACGCAGTATTTT
CDR3 protein: CASSLELQGTDTQYF
V gene: TRBV5-1
clone size: -
D gene: -
J gene: TRBJ2-3

CDR3 DNA: TGTGCCAGCTCACCCATACGACAAAGCGGTAGCTCCTACAATGAGCAGTTCTTC
CDR3 protein: CASSPIRQSGSSYNEQFF
V gene: TRBV18
clone size: -
D gene: -
J gene: TRBJ2-1

CDR3 DNA: TGTGCCAGCAGTGAAACATCGACAGGCTTGAAAGAAAAACTGTTTTTT
CDR3 protein: CASSETSTGLKEKLFF
V gene: TRBV6-1
clone size: few
D gene: -
J gene: TRBJ1-4

CDR3 DNA: TGTGCCACCAACCGGGACAGGGCCACTGAAGCTTTCTTT
CDR3 protein: CATNRDRATEAFF
V gene: TRBV15
clone size: once
D gene: TRBD1
J gene: TRBJ1-1

CDR3 DNA: TGTGCCAGCAGCGTAGCGCCTAGCGGGAGTGAAGATACGCAGTATTTT
CDR3 protein: CASSVAPSGSEDTQYF
V gene: TRBV9
clone size: -
D gene: TRBD2
J gene: TRBJ2-3

CDR3 DNA: TGTGCCAGCAGCTTCCAGCGGGGCACAGATACGCAGTATTTT
CDR3 protein: CASSFQRGTDTQYF
V gene: TRBV7-9
clone size: -
D gene: -
J gene: TRBJ2-3

CDR3 DNA: TGTGCCAGTAAACCCCGTAGAGCGGGAGGGACCTACAATGAGCAGTTCTTC
CDR3 protein: CASKPRRAGGTYNEQFF
V gene: TRBV19
clone size: once
D gene: TRBD2
J gene: TRBJ2-1

CDR3 DNA: TGTGCCAGCAGCCCCGGGGGTAGCGGGAGGGGAGGGACCCAGTACTTC
CDR3 protein: CASSPGGSGRGGTQYF
V gene: TRBV7-2
clone size: -
D gene: TRBD2
J gene: TRBJ2-5

CDR3 DNA: TGCGCCAGCAGCCCGGGACAGGGTTTGACTGAAGCTTTCTTT
CDR3 protein: CASSPGQGLTEAFF
V gene: TRBV5-1
clone size: few
D gene: TRBD1
J gene: TRBJ1-1

CDR3 DNA: TGTGCCAGTAATACGGGACAGGGTAATTCACCCCTCCACTTT
CDR3 protein: CASNTGQGNSPLHF
V gene: TRBV19
clone size: -
D gene: TRBD1
J gene: TRBJ1-6

CDR3 DNA: TGTGCCAGCAGAACCGGGACAGGGAACTATGGCTACACCTTC
CDR3 protein: CASRTGTGNYGYTF
V gene: TRBV3-1/TRBV3-2
clone size: -
D gene: TRBD1
J gene: TRBJ1-2

CDR3 DNA: TGTGCCAGCAGCCGGAGGGGTAGCAATCAGCCCCAGCATTTT
CDR3 protein: CASSRRGSNQPQHF
V gene: TRBV5-6
clone size: -
D gene: -
J gene: TRBJ1-5

CDR3 DNA: TGCGCCAGCAGCTTTGGACAGGGGGCAAACCACGAGCAGTACTTC
CDR3 protein: CASSFGQGANHEQYF
V gene: TRBV5-1
clone size: -
D gene: TRBD1
J gene: TRBJ2-7

CDR3 DNA: TGTGCCAGCAGCGTAGCCGCTAGCGGAAACTACGAGCAGTACTTC
CDR3 protein: CASSVAASGNYEQYF
V gene: TRBV9
clone size: few
D gene: TRBD2
J gene: TRBJ2-7

CDR3 DNA: TGTGCCACCCTGGACAGGGGTTATGGCTACACCTTC
CDR3 protein: CATLDRGYGYTF
V gene: TRBV28
clone size: -
D gene: TRBD1
J gene: TRBJ1-2

CDR3 DNA: TGCGCCAGCAGCTTTTATGAGGGGGGAAGTGACGAAAAACTGTTTTTT
CDR3 protein: CASSFYEGGSDEKLFF
V gene: TRBV5-1
clone size: -
D gene: -
J gene: TRBJ1-4

CDR3 DNA: TGCGCCAGCAGCCAAGACTCGACAGTGAATCAGCCCCAGCATTTT
CDR3 protein: CASSQDSTVNQPQHF
V gene: TRBV4-1
clone size: -
D gene: -
J gene: TRBJ1-5

CDR3 DNA: TGTGCCAGCAGTTACTCGGCCAGGGTCTCCGCGGCCCTCCACTTT
CDR3 protein: CASSYSARVSAALHF
V gene: TRBV6-5
clone size: -
D gene: -
J gene: TRBJ1-6

CDR3 DNA: TGTGCCAGCAGCTTAGGCCCACAGCCCTACAATGAGCAGTTCTTC
CDR3 protein: CASSLGPQPYNEQFF
V gene: TRBV11-3
clone size: -
D gene: -
J gene: TRBJ2-1

CDR3 DNA: TGTGCCAGCAACCCCCTCACAGGGGCCCATGAGCAGTTCTTC
CDR3 protein: CASNPLTGAHEQFF
V gene: TRBV19
clone size: -
D gene: TRBD1
J gene: TRBJ2-1

CDR3 DNA: TGTGCCAGCAGTGCGCGACAGAATAGCAATCAGCCCCAGCATTTT
CDR3 protein: CASSARQNSNQPQHF
V gene: TRBV2
clone size: -
D gene: -
J gene: TRBJ1-5